These 5 T cell receptor beta chains were all obtained from the same sample, sequenced in a study of T cell responses to AZD1222 COVID-19 vaccine. Only in-frame clones appear in the TCRdb table, and some are missing; sequencing was by immunoSEQ multiplex PCR. The table records 150,000 to 200,000 clones, 92% of them present only once. This sample comprised peripheral blood, obtained on day 0 of AZD1222 vaccination. The receptors originated from an adult in good health.

CDR3 protein: CASSGVGNEQFF. CDR3 DNA: TGTGCCAGCAGCGGAGTGGGGAATGAGCAGTTCTTC. This chain joins TRBV7-8 and TRBJ2-1; no clear D gene. V lost 5 bases and J 7 bases, leaving 9 bases between the germline ends. Germline V lookup: CDR1 SGHVS, CDR2 FQNEAQ. There are 12 residues in the CDR3. Complete variable domain (other parts from reference TRBV7-8 and TRBJ2-1): GAGVSQSPRYKVAKRGQDVALRCDPISGHVSLFWYQQALGQGPEFLTYFQNEAQLDKSGLPSDRFFAERPEGSVSTLKIQRTQQEDSAVYLCASSGVGNEQFFGPGTRLTVL.

This chain joins TRBV15 and TRBJ2-7, with TRBD2 as a possible D gene (6 bases). The germline gives CDR1 LNHNV, CDR2 YYDKDF (reference sequence). The V end lost 4 bases, the J end lost 3 bases, and 7 bases lay between the germline ends. The length of the CDR3 is 12 residues. CDR3 sequence (DNA): TGTGCCACCAGCATTAGCGGCTACGAGCAGTACTTC. Its protein product is CATSISGYEQYF.

V and J are TRBV28 and TRBJ2-3, with D possibly TRBD1 on 5 matching bases. Germline CDR1 reads MDHEN; CDR2 reads SYDVKM. The CDR3 is 15 amino acids. V shed 6 bases and J shed 0 bases, with 13 bases lying between them. CDR3 DNA sequence: TGTGCCAGCAGCCCTTCAGGGATTAGCACAGATACGCAGTATTTT. It is translated as CASSPSGISTDTQYF.

This sequence joins TRBV7-2 and TRBJ2-5; unclear D gene. Germline CDR1 SGHTA, CDR2 FQGNSA. The CDR3 runs 14 residues. V dropped 6 bases and J dropped 2 bases, with 13 bases sitting between them. For the CDR3, the DNA is TGTGCCAGCAGGATAAGGCTCCCTCAAGAGACCCAGTACTTC. This encodes CASRIRLPQETQYF.

The CDR3 DNA sequence: TGTGCCAGCAGCTTAGTTAGCAGAAGGGAGACCCAGTACTTC. This sequence encodes CASSLVSRRETQYF. This chain uses TRBV7-9 with TRBJ2-5, with unresolved D. Trimming shortened V by 1 base and J by 5 bases, and 11 bases separated the two germline ends. The CDR3 is 14 amino acids. Germline V gene sequence: CDR1 SEHNR, CDR2 FQNEAQ (reference sequence).